This TCR beta chain was observed in a study of blood T cell repertoires in COVID-19 (dated by TCRdb to the early 2020s). With respect to the entire study: Collaborator samples came from the United States, Italy and Spain and covered acute and convalescent phases of COVID-19. Where available, HLA class I and class II types were taken from metadata supplied by the sample provider and were not determined by assay-based typing. The repertoires were released in a freely available public database intended as a resource for research on the immune response to SARS-CoV-2. Nearly every sample came with metadata listing a de-identified subject ID, COVID-19 status, age in years and sex. The prospective study material was composed of cDNA or gDNA derived from T cells, B-cell-depleted T cells, or PBMCs. Deeply sampled blood TCRbeta repertoires from subjects exposed to, actively infected with, or recovered from COVID-19 were included in the dataset. Samples were obtained from the ongoing ImmuneRACE study (first 160 participants) and from about 1,300 subjects provided by 6 global collaborators. Results the study describes overall, beyond this receptor: How much clinical and demographic metadata was included differed by source and by participant, and the metadata was provided uncurated.

The immunoSEQ Assay, a bias-controlled multiplex PCR, was used to amplify TCRbeta CDR3 regions from genomic DNA. For the original study's pipeline: The number of nucleated cells in each sample was estimated by amplification of reference gene primers within the assay. Sequence reads were collapsed and filtered to measure the absolute abundance of every unique TCRbeta CDR3 rearrangement. For each sample, productive Simpson clonality was calculated as the square root of Simpson's diversity index over productive rearrangements. Held by TCRdb, this immuneACCESS table contains in-frame sequences only and omits some clones. Under half of the omission traces to an unresolved V gene where checked; the cause of the rest is unknown. For V, J and clone size, that table is used; D and trimming come from the DNA. The sample table shows 200,000 to 300,000 clones, and roughly 87% are seen once. The ten top clones hold 6% to 9% of the sample.

Samples from volunteer blood donors who had recovered from COVID-19 were contributed by a second Seattle source. Collaborating institutions collected whole blood in K2EDTA tubes following their own protocols. For TCRbeta analysis, collaborator samples were shipped as frozen whole blood, as isolated PBMCs, or as DNA extracted from either sample type. Comments on this clone: This clone's antigen is unknown. Base qualities were left out, and no much larger clone turns up one base away.

Sequencing input: peripheral blood. The sequence derives from a man between 60 and 70 years old who had recovered from COVID-19.

The sequenced DNA: TGCACCAGCAGCCATAAGACTAGCGGAGCCTACAATGAGCAGTTCTTC. Translated, this is CTSSHKTSGAYNEQFF. The chain is made from TRBV1 and TRBJ2-1; the table assigns TRBD2, which was not confirmed against the DNA. TRBV1 is deemed a pseudogene. The CDR3 starts with the cysteine, ends with the phenylalanine, and has 16 residues. Only CDR3 DNA is held: 48 bases, read in frame from base 1.